Each of the 21 T cell receptor beta chains below was sequenced from the same sample in a study of CD8+CD57+ T cells in acquired aplastic anemia. TCR beta VDJ and CDR3 were profiled, and genomic DNA was the template. Each CDR3 protein gets one entry after TCRdb re-called the reads with MiXCR. Of roughly 200,000 distinct CDR3 sequences listed, around 60% are singletons. Sequenced sample: sorted CD4+, CD8+, or CD8+CD57+ T cells (not recorded which) from PBMCs. The receptors stem from a human donor in good health.

This chain links TRBV10-2 with TRBJ1-1; D perhaps matches TRBD1 (6 bases). The V gene's germline CDR1 is WSHSY and CDR2 SAAADI. V was clipped by 4 bases and J by 5 bases, with 17 bases between them. The CDR3 totals 15 residues. The CDR3 region is CASSGEAGGHTEAFF. In nucleotides, the CDR3 is TGCGCCAGCAGTGGGGAGGCGGGGGGACATACTGAAGCTTTCTTT.

The chain links TRBV7-9 to TRBJ1-1, with a possible D match to TRBD1 (5 bases). The germline V and J ends were trimmed by 3 bases and 7 bases, with 15 bases remaining between them. Germline V CDR1 and CDR2: SEHNR, FQNEAQ (reference sequence). The CDR3 covers 14 residues. CDR3 sequence: CASSFGTKKGEAFF. The CDR3 coding sequence is TGTGCCAGCAGCTTTGGGACCAAAAAGGGTGAAGCTTTCTTT.

This clonotype occurred a few times. The V and J genes are TRBV7-6 and TRBJ2-5; no definite D call. The CDR3 covers 14 residues. CDR1 SGHVS and CDR2 FNYEAQ come from the germline V gene. The V gene lost 2 bases and the J gene lost 0 bases, with 7 bases spanning the gap. The CDR3 DNA is TGTGCCAGCAGCTTACCGTATGACCAAGAGACCCAGTACTTC. This codes for CASSLPYDQETQYF.

The CDR3 coding sequence is TGTGCCAGTAGTATAGGAGCTGGGGCCAACGTCCTGACTTTC. It codes for CASSIGAGANVLTF. The chain couples TRBV19 to TRBJ2-6; the D is unclear. Trimming took off 1 base at V and 2 bases at J, with 3 bases between the two ends. The V gene's germline CDR1 is LNHDA and CDR2 SQIVND (reference sequence). This CDR3 is 14 amino acids long.

The chain employs TRBV4-1 and TRBJ2-7; 14 bases line up with TRBD2. CDR1 MGHRA and CDR2 YSYEKL come from the germline V gene. The CDR3 is 19 amino acids. The J segment lost 2 bases and the V segment lost 1 base, leaving 10 bases of the junction unmatched. The CDR3 region has the DNA TGCGCCAGCAGCCAAGCGACACGGGGACTAGCGGGGGCCACCTACGAGCAGTACTTC. The encoded protein is CASSQATRGLAGATYEQYF.

A single count supports this clonotype. The chain uses TRBV12-3 or TRBV12-4 and TRBJ2-7; TRBD2 is a possible D gene (6 bases). The CDR3 covers 12 residues. Trimming removed 4 bases at V and 5 bases at J, with 9 bases between. The CDR3 DNA follows: TGTGCCAGCAGTTGGACTATGCACGAGCAGTACTTC. Encoded protein: CASSWTMHEQYF.

With respect to this clonotype: A clone one base away is much larger, so this may be a read error. This sequence joins TRBV7-9 and TRBJ2-7; D is uncertain. This CDR3 has 12 amino acids. Germline values: CDR1 SEHNR, CDR2 FQNEAQ (reference sequence). CDR3 sequence reads: CASSQLSYEQHF. CDR3 DNA sequence: TGTGCCAGCAGCCAACTCTCCTACGAGCAGCACTTC.

The chain carries TRBV7-6 and TRBJ2-7; possibly TRBD1 for D (6 bases). The CDR3 contains 16 residues. V was clipped by 5 bases and J by 6 bases, with 23 bases between them. Germline CDR1 is SGHVS and CDR2 is FNYEAQ. The CDR3 protein is CASSNRLGAATCEQYF. The CDR3 nucleotides read TGTGCCAGCAGCAACCGGCTGGGGGCCGCTACCTGCGAGCAGTACTTC. The full variable domain, its missing parts supplied by reference TRBV7-6 and TRBJ2-7, is GAGVSQSPRYKVTKRGQDVALRCDPISGHVSLYWYRQALGQGPEFLTYFNYEAQQDKSGLPNDRFSAERPEGSISTLTIQRTEQRDSAMYRCASSNRLGAATCEQYFGPGTRLTVT.

In this sample, this clonotype turned up a few times. V is TRBV20-1 and J is TRBJ2-7; perhaps D is TRBD1 or TRBD2 (6 bases each). Deletions cut 6 bases from V and 3 bases from J, with 18 bases between. Germline V gene sequence: CDR1 DFQATT, CDR2 SNEGSKA (reference sequence). The CDR3 is made up of 14 amino acids. CDR3 nucleotides: TGCAGTGCACCGAGAGGGGGGCGAGACTACGAGCAGTACTTC. Protein: CSAPRGGRDYEQYF.

This clonotype was detected only a few times. A much larger clone is a single base away; this may be a read error. The chain couples TRBV7-8 to TRBJ1-2; 8 nucleotides match TRBD1. From germline, CDR1 is SGHVS and CDR2 FQNEAQ. There are 19 residues in the CDR3. For the CDR3, the DNA is TGTGCCGGCAGCTTAGGCTCATCTCCTACTGGACAGGGCCACTATGGCTACACCTTC. This codes for CAGSLGSSPTGQGHYGYTF.

The chain has TRBV20-1 and TRBJ2-5, with TRBD2 matching over 15 bases. CDR1 and CDR2 from the germline V gene are DFQATT and SNEGSKA (reference sequence). This CDR3 is built from 21 residues. Trimming cost V 1 base and J 0 bases; bases outside gene matches: 15. CDR3 sequence (DNA): TGCAGTGCTAGAGGATGGGGGACTAGCGGGGGGCGACATGTTAACCAAGAGACCCAGTACTTC. This codes for CSARGWGTSGGRHVNQETQYF.

The chain has TRBV30 and TRBJ2-7; D unresolved. CDR1 and CDR2 from the germline V gene are GTSNPN and SVGIG (reference sequence). The CDR3 runs 14 residues. Trimming took off 1 base at V and 6 bases at J, with 16 bases between the two ends. The CDR3 region is CAWSAPGPWVEQYF. CDR3 nucleotides: TGTGCCTGGAGTGCCCCGGGCCCATGGGTCGAGCAGTACTTC.

The chain joins TRBV7-9 to TRBJ2-5, with 7 bases lining up with TRBD1. V was pared by 5 bases and J by 4 bases, with 10 bases of the junction left unmatched. The CDR3 contains 15 residues. Germline V gives CDR1 SEHNR, CDR2 FQNEAQ (reference sequence). DNA of the CDR3: TGTGCCAGCAGCCCACGAGACAGGGTAGGAGAGACCCAGTACTTC. Protein sequence: CASSPRDRVGETQYF.

The chain is built from TRBV24-1 and TRBJ1-1; 9 nucleotides agree with TRBD1. This CDR3 contains 12 residues. Germline-derived CDR1 and CDR2 are KGHDR and SFDVKD. The J segment lost 7 bases and the V segment lost 4 bases, leaving 0 bases of the junction unmatched. The chain's CDR3 is CATSEGQGEAFF. Here the CDR3 DNA reads TGTGCCACCAGTGAGGGACAGGGTGAAGCTTTCTTT.

This chain links TRBV4-2 with TRBJ2-7; TRBD2 might be the D (5 bases). The CDR3 is 15 residues long. V gave up 5 bases and J gave up 1 base, with 15 bases separating them. Germline V gene lookup returns CDR1 LGHNA and CDR2 YNFKEQ. The CDR3 DNA sequence: TGTGCCAGCAGCAGGGCGGGTGCGGAATCCTACGAGCAGTACTTC. Its protein product is CASSRAGAESYEQYF.

This sequence joins TRBV19 and TRBJ1-6; TRBD1 agrees at 8 bases. In germline, CDR1 is LNHDA, CDR2 SQIVND (reference sequence). The CDR3 sequence is 15 residues long. The ends lost 7 bases at V and 8 bases at J; junction bases unmatched: 10. This CDR3 is CASKPGTGMHSPLHF. CDR3 coding DNA: TGTGCCAGTAAACCTGGGACAGGTATGCATTCACCCCTCCACTTT. The entire variable domain, with the rest obtained from reference TRBV19 and TRBJ1-6, is as follows: DGGITQSPKYLFRKEGQNVTLSCEQNLNHDAMYWYRQDPGQGLRLIYYSQIVNDFQKGDIAEGYSVSREKKESFPLTVTSAQKNPTAFYLCASKPGTGMHSPLHFGNGTRLTVT.

This clonotype has at least ten counts. V is TRBV6-7 and J is TRBJ2-1; D is unresolved. TRBV6-7 is marked as an open reading frame, function uncertain. CDR3 length equals 15 residues. Trimming removed 5 bases from V and 4 bases from J, with 15 bases in between. This chain's CDR3 is CASSRTPYGYNEQFF. The CDR3 region has the DNA TGTGCCAGCAGTCGGACCCCGTACGGGTACAATGAGCAGTTCTTC.

The J gene is TRBJ2-3, the V gene TRBV10-2, with 11 positions matching TRBD2. J was trimmed by 4 bases and V by 8 bases; bases with no gene match: 5. The CDR3 totals 14 residues. CDR1 WSHSY and CDR2 SAAADI come from the germline V gene. The CDR3 sequence is CASSASGRSDTQYF. DNA of the CDR3: TGCGCCAGCTCGGCTAGCGGGAGGTCAGATACGCAGTATTTT.

The gene calls are TRBV9 and TRBJ2-5, with a weak D call TRBD2 (5 bases). The V gene's germline CDR1 is SGDLS and CDR2 YYNGEE. The CDR3 is 14 residues long. V gave up 1 base and J gave up 3 bases, with 10 bases separating them. CDR3 coding DNA: TGTGCCAGCAGCGTAATAGGGAGAGAAGAGACCCAGTACTTC. The encoded protein is CASSVIGREETQYF.

The table lists this clonotype with many counts. This sequence joins TRBV9 and TRBJ1-1; D unclear. The CDR3 extends over 12 amino acids. Germline V gives CDR1 SGDLS, CDR2 YYNGEE. V was trimmed by 4 bases and J by 5 bases, leaving 9 bases between them. The CDR3 spells CASSPLGTEAFF. The CDR3 DNA reads TGTGCCAGCAGCCCCCTGGGTACTGAAGCTTTCTTT.

This clonotype was seen a few times. The rearrangement links TRBV20-1 to TRBJ1-1; a weak D match, TRBD1 (6 bases). Looked up from germline, CDR1 is DFQATT and CDR2 is SNEGSKA (reference sequence). Between the trimmed V and J ends, which lost 6 bases and 0 bases, there was a span of 20 bases. The CDR3 is made up of 16 amino acids. The CDR3 DNA sequence: TGCAGTGCGCAGGTACAGGGCCGCATACTGAACACTGAAGCTTTCTTT. This encodes CSAQVQGRILNTEAFF.